These 10 T cell receptor beta chains were all obtained from the same sample, sequenced in a study of T-cell memory formation after mild COVID-19. MiXCR, run by TCRdb on the 5' RACE reads, gives a single entry per CDR3 protein. The sample includes tens of thousands of distinct CDR3 sequences, around 13% of them seen just once. The sequencing input was PBMCs or a T cell subset sorted from them (not recorded which). Source of these receptors: a young man who had mild COVID-19 (a few samples of this study predate the infection). Cell type and time point are not known.

This clonotype was counted a few times. This rearrangement joins TRBV7-9 to TRBJ1-2; D perhaps matches TRBD1 (6 bases). The CDR3 is 12 amino acids. V lost 7 bases and J 9 bases, leaving 15 bases between the germline ends. The germline gives CDR1 SEHNR, CDR2 FQNEAQ (reference sequence). The CDR3 DNA reads as TGTGCCAGCACCTGGGGGGGGCGAAGCTACACCTTC. This translates into CASTWGGRSYTF.

This clonotype turned up a few times. This chain uses TRBV6-5 with TRBJ2-3; TRBD2 matches 9 bases. The CDR3 consists of 17 residues. V was clipped by 4 bases and J by 0 bases; unmatched bases: 8. Germline CDR1 reads MNHEY; CDR2 reads SVGAGI. The CDR3 DNA reads TGTGCCAGCAGTTTACTTGGCGGGGGGGATAGCACAGATACGCAGTATTTT. Its translation: CASSLLGGGDSTDTQYF.

There are a few counts of this clonotype. The genes are TRBV4-3 and TRBJ1-2; TRBD1 is a possible D gene (5 bases). The CDR3 consists of 15 residues. Germline CDR1 is LGHNA and CDR2 is YSLEER. V dropped 1 base and J dropped 0 bases, with 9 bases sitting between them. The CDR3 sequence is CASSQVGVPNYGYTF. The CDR3, as DNA: TGCGCCAGCAGCCAAGTAGGGGTACCTAACTATGGCTACACCTTC.

This clonotype was counted only a few times. The chain couples TRBV11-2 to TRBJ2-7; TRBD2 is a possible D gene (5 bases). In germline, CDR1 is SGHAT, CDR2 FQNNGV. The CDR3 runs 15 residues. V lost 4 bases and J lost 3, with 16 bases in between. The CDR3: CASSYSEGRDYEQYF. CDR3 nucleotides: TGTGCCAGCAGCTATAGCGAGGGAAGGGACTACGAGCAGTACTTC.

The J gene is TRBJ2-3, the V gene TRBV13; the match to TRBD2 covers 12 bases. This CDR3 is built from 19 residues. Per germline, CDR1 PRHDT and CDR2 FYEKMQ (reference sequence). With V trimmed by 5 bases and J by 5 bases, 17 bases remained unmatched. CDR3 loop: CASSPWTSGDSPGKDTQYF. CDR3 DNA: TGTGCCAGCAGCCCCTGGACTAGCGGGGACTCCCCCGGGAAAGATACGCAGTATTTT. Full variable domain (remainder filled in from reference TRBV13 and TRBJ2-3): AAGVIQSPRHLIKEKRETATLKCYPIPRHDTVYWYQQGPGQDPQFLISFYEKMQSDKGSIPDRFSAQQFSDYHSELNMSSLELGDSALYFCASSPWTSGDSPGKDTQYFGPGTRLTVL.

V gene TRBV6-1 combines with J gene TRBJ2-7; perhaps TRBD1 as D (6 bases). CDR1 is MNHNS and CDR2 is SASEGT in the germline V gene. The CDR3 loop spans 16 amino acids. The germline V and J ends were trimmed by 8 bases and 6 bases, with 26 bases remaining between them. CDR3 nucleotide sequence: TGTGCCAGCTGTCGAGGGCCGTGGACAGCCCCCTCCGAGCAGTACTTC. Translation gives CASCRGPWTAPSEQYF.

The chain joins TRBV6-2 or TRBV6-3 to TRBJ2-1; tentatively, D is TRBD2 (5 bases). This CDR3 is 15 amino acids long. Germline CDR1 and CDR2: MNHEY and SVGEGT. V gave up 0 bases and J gave up 7 bases, with 13 bases separating them. CDR3 sequence reads: CASSYSFRLRNEQFF. CDR3 sequence (DNA): TGTGCCAGCAGTTACTCATTCCGACTAAGGAATGAGCAGTTCTTC.

This clonotype was observed a handful of times. This rearrangement joins TRBV23-1 to TRBJ2-7; D ambiguous. TRBV23-1 is known as an ORF, though its function is uncertain. V was clipped by 5 bases and J by 2 bases, with 1 base between them. This CDR3 has 10 amino acids. The CDR3 spells CASSTYEQYV. CDR3 DNA sequence: TGCGCCAGCAGTACCTACGAGCAGTACGTC.

This clonotype came up a few times. The J gene is TRBJ1-2, the V gene TRBV9, with 12 bases matching TRBD1. V shed 3 bases, J shed 7 bases, and the junction held 7 bases outside the gene matches. The CDR3 is 15 amino acids. CDR1 is SGDLS, CDR2 YYNGEE, per germline. As DNA, the CDR3 is TGTGCCAGCAGCGACCCGGGACAGGGGGCGCTTGGCTACACCTTC. Encoded protein: CASSDPGQGALGYTF.

The rearrangement links TRBV7-9 to TRBJ2-1, with unresolved D. With 6 bases removed from V and 8 bases from J, the gap between germline ends came to 14 bases. The germline CDR1 and CDR2 sequences are SEHNR and FQNEAQ (reference sequence). This CDR3 has 13 residues. The CDR3 region is CASSDDIGDEQFF. The CDR3 DNA sequence: TGTGCCAGCAGTGATGACATTGGCGATGAGCAGTTCTTC. Combining the CDR3 with reference TRBV7-9 and TRBJ2-1 gives the whole variable domain DTGVSQNPRHKITKRGQNVTFRCDPISEHNRLYWYRQTLGQGPEFLTYFQNEAQLEKSRLLSDRFSAERPKGSFSTLEIQRTEQGDSAMYLCASSDDIGDEQFFGPGTRLTVL.